The rows below give T cell receptor beta chains drawn from one sample of a study of cytomegalovirus exposure and HLA in healthy donors. TCRdb keeps only in-frame clones here, not all; method: immunoSEQ multiplex PCR. The sample includes 160,000 or so clones, approximately 79% of them seen just once. The material sequenced was PBMCs. The receptors here all came from a woman in her thirties or forties in good health and CMV-seronegative. Each CDR3 is given with its conserved first and last residue. Fields, in order: clone size, J gene, V gene, D gene, CDR3 length, CDR3 protein, CDR3 DNA. The D gene is left open where the match is weak. Where a row states a size, it is once, few, many or the class of an expanded clone; other rows omit it.

abundance: NA; j_gene: TRBJ2-1; v_gene: TRBV21-1; d_gene: NA; len: 18; CDR3aa: CASSSPLAGDYPRNEQFF; CDR3nt: TGTGCCAGCAGCTCCCCTCTAGCGGGAGATTATCCTCGCAATGAGCAGTTCTTC
abundance: NA; j_gene: TRBJ2-1; v_gene: TRBV28; d_gene: TRBD2; len: 15; CDR3aa: CASSLGLAGGWVQFF; CDR3nt: TGTGCCAGCAGTTTAGGTCTAGCGGGAGGGTGGGTCCAGTTCTTC
abundance: few; j_gene: TRBJ1-4; v_gene: TRBV29-1; d_gene: NA; len: 13; CDR3aa: CSAEGGTNEKLFF; CDR3nt: TGCAGCGCCGAGGGAGGGACTAATGAAAAACTGTTTTTT
abundance: NA; j_gene: TRBJ1-4; v_gene: TRBV10-3; d_gene: TRBD1; len: 13; CDR3aa: CAIRRDRDEKLFF; CDR3nt: TGTGCCATCAGACGGGACAGAGATGAAAAACTGTTTTTT
abundance: NA; j_gene: TRBJ1-2; v_gene: TRBV6-4; d_gene: TRBD1; len: 15; CDR3aa: CASSDTDREAYGYTF; CDR3nt: TGTGCCAGCAGTGACACGGACAGGGAGGCCTATGGCTACACCTTC
abundance: NA; j_gene: TRBJ1-1; v_gene: TRBV6-6; d_gene: TRBD1; len: 15; CDR3aa: CASSSTGGGNTEAFF; CDR3nt: TGTGCCAGCAGTTCGACAGGGGGCGGTAACACTGAAGCTTTCTTT
abundance: NA; j_gene: TRBJ2-3; v_gene: TRBV28; d_gene: NA; len: 12; CDR3aa: CASRLGGDSQYF; CDR3nt: TGTGCCAGCAGACTAGGGGGTGATAGTCAGTATTTT
abundance: NA; j_gene: TRBJ1-1; v_gene: TRBV11-2; d_gene: TRBD1; len: 15; CDR3aa: CASRSYGQGGTEAFF; CDR3nt: TGTGCCAGCAGGTCGTACGGACAGGGAGGCACTGAAGCCTTCTTT
abundance: NA; j_gene: TRBJ2-7; v_gene: TRBV6-6; d_gene: NA; len: 14; CDR3aa: CASSPRTETYEQYF; CDR3nt: TGTGCCAGCAGTCCCAGGACAGAAACCTACGAGCAGTACTTC
abundance: NA; j_gene: TRBJ2-7; v_gene: TRBV30; d_gene: TRBD1; len: 13; CDR3aa: CAADRDLSYEQYF; CDR3nt: TGTGCCGCAGACAGGGACCTCTCCTACGAGCAGTACTTC
abundance: NA; j_gene: TRBJ1-1; v_gene: TRBV30; d_gene: NA; len: 15; CDR3aa: CAWSAPLGANTEAFF; CDR3nt: TGTGCCTGGAGTGCCCCTTTGGGAGCCAACACTGAAGCTTTCTTT
abundance: NA; j_gene: TRBJ1-2; v_gene: TRBV7-9; d_gene: NA; len: 11; CDR3aa: CAGSGDYGYTF; CDR3nt: TGTGCCGGTTCAGGGGACTATGGCTACACCTTC
abundance: few; j_gene: TRBJ2-2; v_gene: TRBV19; d_gene: TRBD2; len: 16; CDR3aa: CASSILTSGSTGELFF; CDR3nt: TGTGCCAGTAGTATTTTGACTAGCGGGAGTACTGGGGAGCTGTTTTTT
abundance: once; j_gene: TRBJ2-1; v_gene: TRBV19; d_gene: NA; len: 16; CDR3aa: CASTAGATSSYNEQFF; CDR3nt: TGTGCCAGTACTGCGGGGGCAACAAGCTCCTACAATGAGCAGTTCTTC
abundance: NA; j_gene: TRBJ1-4; v_gene: TRBV30; d_gene: NA; len: 13; CDR3aa: CARGTSGNEKLFF; CDR3nt: TGTGCCCGGGGGACTTCGGGTAATGAAAAACTGTTTTTT
abundance: NA; j_gene: TRBJ2-3; v_gene: TRBV5-1; d_gene: NA; len: 14; CDR3aa: CASSLSLAVDTQYF; CDR3nt: TGCGCCAGCAGCTTATCTCTAGCAGTAGATACGCAGTATTTT
abundance: NA; j_gene: TRBJ1-5; v_gene: TRBV6-5; d_gene: NA; len: 15; CDR3aa: CASSYSTGHNQPQHF; CDR3nt: TGTGCCAGCAGTTACTCGACTGGTCACAATCAGCCCCAGCATTTT
abundance: NA; j_gene: TRBJ1-2; v_gene: TRBV19; d_gene: TRBD1; len: 12; CDR3aa: CASRQGAYGYTF; CDR3nt: TGTGCCAGTAGACAGGGGGCCTATGGCTACACCTTC
abundance: NA; j_gene: TRBJ1-2; v_gene: TRBV11-1; d_gene: NA; len: 15; CDR3aa: CASSLGDKALYGYTF; CDR3nt: TGTGCCAGCAGCTTAGGGGACAAAGCTCTCTATGGCTACACCTTC
abundance: NA; j_gene: TRBJ1-1; v_gene: TRBV6-6; d_gene: NA; len: 13; CDR3aa: CASVSRANTEAFF; CDR3nt: TGTGCCAGCGTGTCGCGGGCCAACACTGAAGCTTTCTTT
abundance: NA; j_gene: TRBJ2-7; v_gene: TRBV7-2; d_gene: NA; len: 14; CDR3aa: CASSRDIMMYEQYF; CDR3nt: TGTGCCAGCAGTCGGGACATCATGATGTACGAGCAGTACTTC
abundance: NA; j_gene: TRBJ2-7; v_gene: TRBV14; d_gene: NA; len: 15; CDR3aa: CASSQGAGLLGEQYF; CDR3nt: TGTGCCAGCAGCCAAGGCGCGGGATTGTTGGGGGAGCAGTACTTC
abundance: NA; j_gene: TRBJ2-1; v_gene: TRBV5-1; d_gene: TRBD1; len: 14; CDR3aa: CASSADRARDEQFF; CDR3nt: TGCGCCAGCAGCGCGGACAGGGCTCGCGATGAGCAGTTCTTC
abundance: NA; j_gene: TRBJ2-5; v_gene: TRBV6-1; d_gene: TRBD1; len: 16; CDR3aa: CASSEAGSGTGNTQYF; CDR3nt: TGTGCCAGCAGTGAAGCGGGATCCGGGACAGGCAACACCCAGTACTTC
abundance: NA; j_gene: TRBJ2-7; v_gene: TRBV2; d_gene: NA; len: 12; CDR3aa: CASSEVRGGQYF; CDR3nt: TGTGCCAGCAGTGAAGTCAGGGGCGGGCAGTACTTC
abundance: few; j_gene: TRBJ2-3; v_gene: TRBV13; d_gene: NA; len: 13; CDR3aa: CASSLPTADTQYF; CDR3nt: TGTGCCAGCAGCTTACCAACTGCAGATACGCAGTATTTT
abundance: NA; j_gene: TRBJ2-1; v_gene: TRBV9; d_gene: TRBD2; len: 17; CDR3aa: CASSPLPQAGGGNEQFF; CDR3nt: TGTGCCAGCAGCCCACTCCCCCAGGCGGGAGGAGGCAATGAGCAGTTCTTC
abundance: NA; j_gene: TRBJ2-3; v_gene: TRBV11-1; d_gene: NA; len: 15; CDR3aa: CASSLASPGTDTQYF; CDR3nt: TGTGCCAGCAGCTTAGCTAGCCCAGGGACAGATACGCAGTATTTT
abundance: NA; j_gene: TRBJ2-2; v_gene: TRBV5-8; d_gene: TRBD1; len: 16; CDR3aa: CASSVLQGAGAGELFF; CDR3nt: TGTGCCAGCAGCGTTTTACAGGGGGCGGGCGCCGGGGAGCTGTTTTTT
abundance: NA; j_gene: TRBJ1-2; v_gene: TRBV6-5; d_gene: NA; len: 15; CDR3aa: CASSLSLQGSFGYTF; CDR3nt: TGTGCCAGCAGCCTGTCCCTACAGGGAAGTTTTGGCTACACCTTC
abundance: NA; j_gene: TRBJ2-1; v_gene: TRBV2; d_gene: NA; len: 14; CDR3aa: CASSERGLYNEQFF; CDR3nt: TGTGCCAGCAGTGAAAGGGGTCTCTACAATGAGCAGTTCTTC
abundance: NA; j_gene: TRBJ2-5; v_gene: TRBV9; d_gene: NA; len: 13; CDR3aa: CASSQGGQETQYF; CDR3nt: TGTGCCAGCAGCCAGGGGGGCCAAGAGACCCAGTACTTC
abundance: NA; j_gene: TRBJ2-1; v_gene: TRBV7-9; d_gene: TRBD2; len: 16; CDR3aa: CASSFRSGRAFDEQFF; CDR3nt: TGTGCCAGCAGCTTCCGTAGCGGGAGGGCCTTCGATGAGCAGTTCTTC
abundance: NA; j_gene: TRBJ2-2; v_gene: TRBV25-1; d_gene: NA; len: 17; CDR3aa: CASSDGSGFTNTGELFF; CDR3nt: TGTGCCAGCAGTGATGGGAGCGGATTTACGAACACCGGGGAGCTGTTTTTT
abundance: NA; j_gene: TRBJ2-3; v_gene: TRBV7-9; d_gene: NA; len: 13; CDR3aa: CASSLDQGDTQYF; CDR3nt: TGTGCCAGCAGCTTAGACCAGGGCGACACGCAGTATTTT
abundance: NA; j_gene: TRBJ2-7; v_gene: TRBV27; d_gene: NA; len: 14; CDR3aa: CASSSRQAPGRQYF; CDR3nt: TGTGCCAGCAGCTCCCGACAGGCCCCGGGACGGCAGTACTTC
abundance: NA; j_gene: TRBJ2-5; v_gene: TRBV5-1; d_gene: TRBD1; len: 16; CDR3aa: CASSSQTGLFQETQYF; CDR3nt: TGCGCCAGCAGCTCTCAGACAGGGTTATTCCAAGAGACCCAGTACTTC
abundance: few; j_gene: TRBJ1-1; v_gene: TRBV4-1; d_gene: NA; len: 14; CDR3aa: CASSLAGSNTEAFF; CDR3nt: TGCGCCAGCAGCCTCGCGGGCAGCAACACTGAAGCTTTCTTT
abundance: few; j_gene: TRBJ2-7; v_gene: TRBV28; d_gene: TRBD1; len: 16; CDR3aa: CASSNLGQGRTYEQYF; CDR3nt: TGTGCCAGCAGCAACCTCGGACAGGGGCGAACCTACGAGCAGTACTTC
abundance: once; j_gene: TRBJ2-6; v_gene: TRBV21-1; d_gene: NA; len: 18; CDR3aa: CASSKSGGRRSGANVLTF; CDR3nt: TGTGCCAGCAGCAAGAGCGGGGGCCGACGCTCTGGGGCCAACGTCCTGACTTTC
abundance: NA; j_gene: TRBJ2-7; v_gene: TRBV4-3; d_gene: TRBD2; len: 17; CDR3aa: CASSQGSGTSHSYEQYF; CDR3nt: TGCGCCAGCAGCCAGGGCTCCGGGACTAGCCATTCCTACGAGCAGTACTTC
abundance: NA; j_gene: TRBJ2-3; v_gene: TRBV5-1; d_gene: TRBD2; len: 17; CDR3aa: CASSLMTSGTSTDTQYF; CDR3nt: TGCGCCAGCAGCTTGATGACTAGCGGGACTAGCACAGATACGCAGTATTTT